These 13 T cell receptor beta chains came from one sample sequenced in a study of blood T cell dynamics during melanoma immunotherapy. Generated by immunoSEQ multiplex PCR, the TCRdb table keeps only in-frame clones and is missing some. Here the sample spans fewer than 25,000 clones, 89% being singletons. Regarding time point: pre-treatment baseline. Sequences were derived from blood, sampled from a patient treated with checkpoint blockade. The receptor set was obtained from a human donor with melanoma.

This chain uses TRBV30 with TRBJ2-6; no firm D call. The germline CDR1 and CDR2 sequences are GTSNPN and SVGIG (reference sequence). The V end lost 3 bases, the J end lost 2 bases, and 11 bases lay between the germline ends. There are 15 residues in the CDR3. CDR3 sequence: CAWSPIGPGANVLTF. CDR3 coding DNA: TGTGCCTGGAGCCCGATAGGACCTGGGGCCAACGTCCTGACTTTC.

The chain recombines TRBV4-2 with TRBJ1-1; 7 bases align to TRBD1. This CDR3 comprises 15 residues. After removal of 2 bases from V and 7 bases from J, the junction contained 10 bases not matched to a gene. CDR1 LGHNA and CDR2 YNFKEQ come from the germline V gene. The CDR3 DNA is TGTGCCAGCAGCCAAAACGCAAGGGGGCCTAATGAAGCTTTCTTT. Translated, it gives CASSQNARGPNEAFF.

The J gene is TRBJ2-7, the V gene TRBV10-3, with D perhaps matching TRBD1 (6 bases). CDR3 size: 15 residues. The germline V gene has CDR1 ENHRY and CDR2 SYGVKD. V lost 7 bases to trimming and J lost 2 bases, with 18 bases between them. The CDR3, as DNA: TGTGCCATCAAATCAACAGGGACGTTTCCCTACGAGCAGTACTTC. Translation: CAIKSTGTFPYEQYF.

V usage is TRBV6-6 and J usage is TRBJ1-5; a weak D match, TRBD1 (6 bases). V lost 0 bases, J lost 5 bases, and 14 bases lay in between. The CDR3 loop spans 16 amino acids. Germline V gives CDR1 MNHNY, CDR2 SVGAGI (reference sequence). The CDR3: CASSYSPSKGDQPQHF. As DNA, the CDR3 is TGTGCCAGCAGTTACTCTCCCAGTAAGGGGGATCAGCCCCAGCATTTT.

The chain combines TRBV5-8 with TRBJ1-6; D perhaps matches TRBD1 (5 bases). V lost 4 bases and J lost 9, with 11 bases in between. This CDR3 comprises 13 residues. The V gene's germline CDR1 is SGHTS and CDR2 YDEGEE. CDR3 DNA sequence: TGTGCCAGCAGCCCACCTGGGGGTTCACCCCTCCACTTT. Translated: CASSPPGGSPLHF.

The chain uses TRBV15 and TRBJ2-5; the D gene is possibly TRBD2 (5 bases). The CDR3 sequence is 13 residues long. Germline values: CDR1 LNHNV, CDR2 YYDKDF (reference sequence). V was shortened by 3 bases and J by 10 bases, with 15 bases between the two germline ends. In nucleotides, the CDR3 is TGTGCCACCAGCAGGGGAGTCAGTCCCGACCAGTACTTC. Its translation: CATSRGVSPDQYF.

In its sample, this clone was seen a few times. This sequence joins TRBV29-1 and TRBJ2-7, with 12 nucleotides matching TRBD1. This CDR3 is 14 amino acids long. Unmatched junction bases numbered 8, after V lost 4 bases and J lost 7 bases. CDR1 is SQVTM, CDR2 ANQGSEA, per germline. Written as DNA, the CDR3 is TGCAGCGTTGGAGGGGGACAGGGGGCTAATGAGCAGTACTTC. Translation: CSVGGGQGANEQYF.

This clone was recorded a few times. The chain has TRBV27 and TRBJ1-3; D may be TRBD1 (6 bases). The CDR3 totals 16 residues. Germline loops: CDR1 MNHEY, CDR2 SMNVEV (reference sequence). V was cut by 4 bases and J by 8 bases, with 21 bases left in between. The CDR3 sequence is CASSSIDPGGGHTIYF. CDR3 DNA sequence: TGTGCCAGCAGTTCGATCGATCCGGGGGGCGGACACACCATATATTTT.

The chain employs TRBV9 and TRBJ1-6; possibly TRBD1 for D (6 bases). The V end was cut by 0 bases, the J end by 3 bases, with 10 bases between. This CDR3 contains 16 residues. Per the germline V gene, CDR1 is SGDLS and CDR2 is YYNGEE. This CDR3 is CASSVDREIYNSPLHF. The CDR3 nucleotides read TGTGCCAGCAGCGTAGACAGGGAAATCTATAATTCACCCCTCCACTTT. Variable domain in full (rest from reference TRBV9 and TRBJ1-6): DSGVTQTPKHLITATGQRVTLRCSPRSGDLSVYWYQQSLDQGLQFLIQYYNGEERAKGNILERFSAQQFPDLHSELNLSSLELGDSALYFCASSVDREIYNSPLHFGNGTRLTVT.

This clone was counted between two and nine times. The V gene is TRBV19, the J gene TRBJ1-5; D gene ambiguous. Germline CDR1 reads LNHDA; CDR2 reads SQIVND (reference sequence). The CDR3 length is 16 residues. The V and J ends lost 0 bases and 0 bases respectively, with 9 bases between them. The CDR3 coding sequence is TGTGCCAGTAGTATAGAGGGCGGATATAGCAATCAGCCCCAGCATTTT. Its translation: CASSIEGGYSNQPQHF.

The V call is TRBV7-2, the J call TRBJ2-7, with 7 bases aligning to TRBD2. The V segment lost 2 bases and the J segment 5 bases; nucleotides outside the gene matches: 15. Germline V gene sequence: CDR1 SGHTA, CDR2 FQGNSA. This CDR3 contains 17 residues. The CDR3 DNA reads TGTGCCAGCAGCTTAATGGAAAGCGGGGAAATCCCGGACGAGCAGTACTTC. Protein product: CASSLMESGEIPDEQYF.

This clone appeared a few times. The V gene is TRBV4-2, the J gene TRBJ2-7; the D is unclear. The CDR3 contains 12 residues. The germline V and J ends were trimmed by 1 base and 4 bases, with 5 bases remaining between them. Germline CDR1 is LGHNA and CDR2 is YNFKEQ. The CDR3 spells CASSQGKYEQYF. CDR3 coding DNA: TGTGCCAGCAGCCAAGGGAAATACGAGCAGTACTTC.

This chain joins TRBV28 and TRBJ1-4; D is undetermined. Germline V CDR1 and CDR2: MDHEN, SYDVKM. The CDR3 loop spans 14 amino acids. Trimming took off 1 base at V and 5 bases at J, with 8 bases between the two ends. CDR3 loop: CASSLYRLNEKLFF. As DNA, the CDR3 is TGTGCCAGCAGTTTATACAGACTAAATGAAAAACTGTTTTTT. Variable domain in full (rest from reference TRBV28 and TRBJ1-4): DVKVTQSSRYLVKRTGEKVFLECVQDMDHENMFWYRQDPGLGLRLIYFSYDVKMKEKGDIPEGYSVSREKKERFSLILESASTNQTSMYLCASSLYRLNEKLFFGSGTQLSVL.